The clone carrying this TCR beta chain was observed at least ten times. What it recognizes is unknown. V dropped 0 bases and J dropped 0 bases, with 10 bases sitting between them. Germline CDR1 and CDR2: SGHRS and YFSETQ. The CDR3 loop spans 15 amino acids. iRepertoire HTBI primers and Arm-PCR of CDR3 regions built TCR beta libraries. TCRdb recomputed calls from the multiplex PCR reads with MiXCR, one row per CDR3 protein. The sample gives roughly 360,000 distinct CDR3 sequences, roughly 10% of which show up once; about 20% is in the top ten. The data belong to a study of regulatory T cells in long-lasting Graves disease. Study context: Antithyroid drug intake by newly diagnosed Graves' patients had lasted under 3 months. Study-level findings and limits: Compared with new cases, persistent Graves' patients showed reduced TCR diversity. Among the persistent patients, thousands of public clonotypes were shared, more than the 850 to 1,000 shared among new patients.

Time point specified: newly diagnosed GD, antithyroid drugs for less than 3 months. From RNA extracted from PBMCs, the TCR library was made. The data also belong to a second study, concerning T cells in Graves' hyperthyroidism and ophthalmopathy. From that study: First-round RT-PCR targeting the TCR CDR3 was performed with the HTBI primer set.

The rearrangement links TRBV5-1 to TRBJ2-7; the D gene is possibly TRBD1 (5 bases). This TCR came from a woman aged 18-29 years with Graves disease. Specimen: peripheral blood mononuclear cells (PBMCs), collected at new diagnosis, from a patient treated with antithyroid drugs. The CDR3: CASSLDSTVSYEQYF. CDR3 bases: TGCGCCAGCAGCTTGGACTCGACAGTCTCCTACGAGCAGTACTTC.